Below are 21 T cell receptor beta chains sequenced from a single sample in a study of circulating and synovial CD4+ cells in juvenile arthritis. Some clones are missing from TCRdb's copy, which holds only in-frame ones; the method was immunoSEQ multiplex PCR. The table shows about 34,000 clones, with 95% to 96% occurring only once. The sequenced sample was CD4+ T cells from blood. The source of these receptors is a human donor with juvenile idiopathic arthritis.

This chain connects TRBV30 to TRBJ2-3; 12 nucleotides align to TRBD2. J gave up 4 bases and V 2 bases, and 4 bases lay outside the gene matches. CDR1 is GTSNPN, CDR2 SVGIG, per germline (reference sequence). The CDR3 totals 15 residues. The CDR3 sequence: CAWSRTSGMSDTQYF. The DNA for the CDR3 is TGTGCCTGGAGTAGGACTAGCGGGATGTCAGATACGCAGTATTTT.

For this clone: A junction boundary mismatches the germline segment, possibly from a read error. Other DNA sequences in this specimen translate into the identical CDR3. This chain uses TRBV19 with TRBJ1-6; possible D gene TRBD1, 5 bases. The CDR3 totals 16 residues. Per germline, CDR1 LNHDA and CDR2 SQIVND (reference sequence). CDR3: CASRAGHGVPNSPLHF. The CDR3 DNA follows: TGTGCCAGTAGGGCCGGACACGGTGTTCCTAATTCCCCCCTCCACTTT.

The genes are TRBV2 and TRBJ1-1; a possible D gene is TRBD1 (5 bases). CDR1 is SNHLY and CDR2 is FYNNEI in the germline V gene. Trimming cost V 0 bases and J 1 base, with 15 bases left between them. The CDR3 has 17 residues. The CDR3 loop is CASSEALQGWGNTEAFF. The CDR3 nucleotides are TGTGCCAGCAGTGAAGCGCTTCAGGGTTGGGGGAACACTGAAGCTTTCTTT.

The chain links TRBV28 to TRBJ2-1, with D perhaps TRBD2 (5 bases). V gave up 3 bases and J gave up 12 bases, with 18 bases separating them. The CDR3 has 14 amino acids. CDR1 and CDR2 (germline): MDHEN, SYDVKM. DNA of the CDR3: TGTGCCAGCAGTTTGTCCGGGATGCTCGATTTGCAGTTCTTC. It codes for CASSLSGMLDLQFF.

The chain is built from TRBV30 and TRBJ2-4; D is perhaps TRBD1 (6 bases). Trimming left V 4 bases short and J 7 bases short, with 11 bases between. The CDR3 length is 12 residues. Germline CDR1 GTSNPN, CDR2 SVGIG (reference sequence). CDR3 region: CAWKSRGNIQYF. Here the CDR3 DNA reads TGTGCCTGGAAGTCTAGGGGGAACATTCAGTACTTC.

The rearrangement links TRBV9 to TRBJ1-6; D gene unclear. The CDR3 sequence is 13 residues long. Trimming shortened V by 1 base and J by 6 bases, and 5 bases separated the two germline ends. Germline assignment: CDR1 SGDLS and CDR2 YYNGEE. Written as DNA, the CDR3 is TGTGCCAGCAGCGTAAATAGTAATTCACCCCTCCACTTT. Translated: CASSVNSNSPLHF.

The CDR3 region is CASSRDNHSGNTIYF. The CDR3 DNA follows: TGTGCCAGCAGCCGGGACAACCACTCTGGAAACACCATATATTTT. The chain has TRBV5-5 and TRBJ1-3, with D possibly matching TRBD1 (6 bases). Deletions cut 4 bases from V and 0 bases from J, with 11 bases between. CDR3 length: 15 amino acids. Germline V CDR1 and CDR2: SGHKS, YYEKEE (reference sequence).

The rearrangement links TRBV5-1 to TRBJ1-2; D gene ambiguous. CDR1 is SGHRS, CDR2 YFSETQ, per germline. The V and J ends lost 4 bases and 4 bases respectively, with 14 bases between them. The CDR3 consists of 14 residues. The CDR3 sequence is CASSVEQRSYGYTF. The CDR3 DNA is TGCGCCAGCAGCGTAGAACAGAGATCCTATGGCTACACCTTC. Complete variable domain (other parts from reference TRBV5-1 and TRBJ1-2): KAGVTQTPRYLIKTRGQQVTLSCSPISGHRSVSWYQQTPGQGLQFLFEYFSETQRNKGNFPGRFSGRQFSNSRSEMNVSTLELGDSALYLCASSVEQRSYGYTFGSGTRLTVV.

The rearrangement uses TRBV11-2 and TRBJ1-3; possible D gene TRBD1, 5 bases. Trimming took 5 bases from V and 0 from J, leaving 11 bases between them. Germline V lookup: CDR1 SGHAT, CDR2 FQNNGV. There are 15 residues in the CDR3. The CDR3 DNA is TGTGCCAGCAGCACAGACAGCGCCTCTGGAAACACCATATATTTT. Translation: CASSTDSASGNTIYF.

The chain has TRBV11-3 and TRBJ2-3; the match to TRBD1 covers 10 bases. Losses at the gene ends were 5 bases for V and 5 bases for J; bases not matched to a gene: 4. The CDR3 is 14 residues long. In germline, CDR1 is SGHNT, CDR2 YENEEA. This CDR3 reads CASSPRDRGDTQYF. CDR3 DNA: TGTGCCAGCAGCCCCCGGGACAGGGGAGATACGCAGTATTTT.

This chain connects TRBV6-1 to TRBJ1-5; 7 nucleotides align to TRBD1. CDR3 length: 14 residues. V lost 6 bases to trimming and J lost 3 bases; unmatched junction nucleotides: 5. Per germline, CDR1 MNHNS and CDR2 SASEGT. The CDR3 coding sequence is TGTGCCAGCAGACTCGACAGGGACAATCAGCCCCAGCATTTT. It is translated as CASRLDRDNQPQHF.

This chain uses TRBV10-2 with TRBJ1-2; perhaps TRBD1 as D (6 bases). CDR3 size: 13 residues. V was shortened by 3 bases and J by 4 bases, with 9 bases between the two germline ends. Germline CDR1 reads WSHSY; CDR2 reads SAAADI. CDR3 region: CASSDRGGYGYTF. CDR3 nucleotide sequence: TGCGCCAGCAGTGATAGAGGGGGCTATGGCTACACCTTC.

The table lists this clone with a count of one. J is TRBJ1-2 and V is TRBV30; 7 positions agree with TRBD1. This CDR3 spans 13 amino acids. The V gene's germline CDR1 is GTSNPN and CDR2 SVGIG (reference sequence). The trim removed 3 bases at V and 8 bases at J, leaving 9 bases unmatched. The CDR3 is CAWRVTGEAGYTF. CDR3 sequence (DNA): TGTGCCTGGAGAGTTACAGGGGAGGCGGGCTACACCTTC.

The chain is built from TRBV5-1 and TRBJ2-2, with D possibly matching TRBD1 (6 bases). V dropped 4 bases and J dropped 2 bases, with 12 bases sitting between them. Germline V gene lookup returns CDR1 SGHRS and CDR2 YFSETQ. The CDR3 is 15 amino acids. CDR3 sequence: CASSPRQANTGELFF. Written as DNA, the CDR3 is TGCGCCAGCAGCCCCCGACAGGCTAACACCGGGGAGCTGTTTTTT.

This chain connects TRBV9 to TRBJ2-3; the match to TRBD1 covers 12 bases. The CDR3 runs 16 residues. Germline V gene lookup returns CDR1 SGDLS and CDR2 YYNGEE. The V gene end was trimmed by 0 bases and the J gene end by 4 bases; junction bases not matched to a gene: 3. This CDR3 is CASSVDGTGGSDTQYF. CDR3 nucleotides: TGTGCCAGCAGCGTAGATGGGACAGGGGGCTCAGATACGCAGTATTTT.

The J gene is TRBJ2-3, the V gene TRBV27; a possible D gene is TRBD2 (5 bases). The germline V and J ends were trimmed by 5 bases and 1 base, with 19 bases remaining between them. The CDR3 runs to 17 residues. Per germline, CDR1 MNHEY and CDR2 SMNVEV (reference sequence). The CDR3 nucleotides are TGTGCCAGCAGTCCCGACTGGGGAGTGCTGGGCACAGATACGCAGTATTTT. It translates to CASSPDWGVLGTDTQYF.

This clone has only one observation. The rearrangement joins TRBV9 to TRBJ2-1, with 8 bases matching TRBD2. The ends lost 0 bases at V and 5 bases at J; junction bases unmatched: 7. CDR1 and CDR2 (germline): SGDLS, YYNGEE. CDR3 length: 16 amino acids. CDR3 bases: TGTGCCAGCAGCGTAGAGCCGGGAGGGCCTCACAATGAGCAGTTCTTC. Translated: CASSVEPGGPHNEQFF.

This chain joins TRBV30 and TRBJ2-7; 7 bases are shared with TRBD2. There are 13 residues in the CDR3. CDR1 GTSNPN and CDR2 SVGIG come from the germline V gene (reference sequence). With 0 bases clipped from V and 6 bases from J, the junction kept 5 bases outside the gene matches. The CDR3 region is CAWSVKRGGEQYF. The CDR3 coding sequence is TGTGCCTGGAGTGTCAAGCGGGGCGGCGAGCAGTACTTC. Drawing the rest from reference TRBV30 and TRBJ2-7, the complete variable domain is SQTIHQWPATLVQPVGSPLSLECTVEGTSNPNLYWYRQAAGRGLQLLFYSVGIGQISSEVPQNLSASRPQDRQFILSSKKLLLSDSGFYLCAWSVKRGGEQYFGPGTRLTVT.

V is TRBV19 and J is TRBJ2-7; tentative D call: TRBD1 (5 bases). Trimming pared 5 bases from V and 1 base from J, leaving 9 bases between. The CDR3 contains 13 residues. Germline V gene sequence: CDR1 LNHDA, CDR2 SQIVND (reference sequence). CDR3 sequence (DNA): TGTGCCAGTAGTTTAGGACATTCCTACGAGCAGTACTTC. Translated: CASSLGHSYEQYF.

The gene calls are TRBV2 and TRBJ2-2, with 7 bases matching TRBD2. V was clipped by 4 bases and J by 8 bases; unmatched bases: 4. CDR1 is SNHLY, CDR2 FYNNEI, per germline. The CDR3 has 13 amino acids. As DNA, the CDR3 is TGTGCCAGCAGTGCCGACGGGAGGGGGGAGCTGTTTTTT. It encodes CASSADGRGELFF.

The chain uses TRBV7-3 and TRBJ1-1, with D possibly TRBD1 on 6 matching bases. Germline V gene data show CDR1 as SGHTA and CDR2 as FQGTGA. Trimming left V 2 bases short and J 7 bases short, with 20 bases between. This CDR3 comprises 16 residues. Here the CDR3 reads CASSLGPWGTRNEAFF. The DNA of the CDR3 is TGTGCCAGCAGCTTAGGCCCCTGGGGGACACGAAATGAAGCTTTCTTT.